The 23 T cell receptor beta chains below come from one sample, sequenced in a study of response to subunit inactivated influenza vaccine. TCRdb redid the calling of the RT-PCR reads with MiXCR, one entry per CDR3 protein. Found here are 560,000 or so distinct CDR3 sequences, roughly 8.2% of them singletons; the top ten hold around 13%. The specimen was PBMCs from blood, collected roughly 24 months after vaccination. The receptors shown here come from a man between 50 and 75 years old who received an inactivated influenza vaccine.

The sample holds many counts of this clonotype. This chain links TRBV5-1 with TRBJ2-1; 9 positions match TRBD2. With 4 bases clipped from V and 0 bases from J, the junction kept 5 bases outside the gene matches. The germline V gene encodes CDR1 SGHRS and CDR2 YFSETQ. The CDR3 is 16 residues long. The CDR3 protein is CASSKETSGSYNEQFF. CDR3 bases: TGCGCCAGCAGCAAGGAGACTAGCGGCTCCTACAATGAGCAGTTCTTC.

This clonotype was counted a few times. This chain links TRBV20-1 with TRBJ1-2, with D possibly being TRBD1 (5 bases). Trimming took 3 bases from V and 8 from J, leaving 13 bases between them. The CDR3 runs 12 residues. Germline V gene lookup returns CDR1 DFQATT and CDR2 SNEGSKA (reference sequence). As DNA, the CDR3 is TGCAGTGCTAGTAGTGGGGCTTGGGGCTACACCTTC. Amino acids: CSASSGAWGYTF.

This clonotype was observed many times. This sequence joins TRBV6-2 or TRBV6-3 and TRBJ2-3; TRBD2 aligns across 14 bases. This CDR3 spans 18 amino acids. The germline V gene encodes CDR1 MNHEY and CDR2 SVGEGT. V was pared by 0 bases and J by 0 bases, with 2 bases of the junction left unmatched. In DNA form, the CDR3 reads TGTGCCAGCAGTTACTCGACTAGCGGGAGGGAAAGCACAGATACGCAGTATTTT. Protein: CASSYSTSGRESTDTQYF.

This clonotype has at least ten counts. V gene TRBV7-9 combines with J gene TRBJ1-1, with 7 positions matching TRBD1. The CDR3 has 14 amino acids. The J segment lost 3 bases and the V segment lost 1 base, leaving 2 bases of the junction unmatched. Germline V gene data show CDR1 as SEHNR and CDR2 as FQNEAQ (reference sequence). The CDR3 loop is CASSLGQGDTEAFF. CDR3 coding DNA: TGTGCCAGCAGCTTAGGACAGGGCGACACTGAAGCTTTCTTT. Looking up the rest from reference TRBV7-9 and TRBJ1-1 gives the full variable domain: DTGVSQNPRHKITKRGQNVTFRCDPISEHNRLYWYRQTLGQGPEFLTYFQNEAQLEKSRLLSDRFSAERPKGSFSTLEIQRTEQGDSAMYLCASSLGQGDTEAFFGQGTRLTVV.

This clonotype has a handful of counts. The J gene is TRBJ1-6, the V gene TRBV2; TRBD1 might be the D (5 bases). The CDR3 has 13 amino acids. Trimming pared 6 bases from V and 16 bases from J, leaving 19 bases between. Per the germline V gene, CDR1 is SNHLY and CDR2 is FYNNEI. CDR3 in amino acids: CASSQTPKDKLHF. CDR3 in DNA: TGTGCCAGCAGCCAGACCCCTAAGGACAAACTCCACTTT.

In this sample, this clonotype turned up many times. This chain links TRBV20-1 with TRBJ1-2; D not certain. V was pared by 5 bases and J by 2 bases, with 15 bases between. Germline CDR1 and CDR2: DFQATT and SNEGSKA (reference sequence). The length of the CDR3 is 14 residues. The CDR3 DNA is TGCAGTGCTCGTACATGGGGAAAGAACTATGGCTACACCTTC. Its translation is CSARTWGKNYGYTF.

At least ten counts were recorded for this clonotype. This chain uses TRBV6-5 with TRBJ1-1; D is unclear. The length of the CDR3 is 11 residues. CDR1 and CDR2 (germline): MNHEY, SVGAGI. V was trimmed by 7 bases and J by 3 bases, leaving 6 bases between them. In DNA, the CDR3 is TGTGCCAGCAAGAGGGACACTGAAGCTTTCTTT. Protein product: CASKRDTEAFF.

CDR3 DNA sequence: TGCGCCAGCAGCCAAGGGGTAACTAACACTGAAGCTTTCTTT. Translating it yields CASSQGVTNTEAFF. The chain carries TRBV5-1 and TRBJ1-1; possibly TRBD1 for D (5 bases). The CDR3 sequence is 14 residues long. Germline CDR1 reads SGHRS; CDR2 reads YFSETQ. Trimming left V 4 bases short and J 2 bases short, with 12 bases between. Variable domain in full (rest from reference TRBV5-1 and TRBJ1-1): KAGVTQTPRYLIKTRGQQVTLSCSPISGHRSVSWYQQTPGQGLQFLFEYFSETQRNKGNFPGRFSGRQFSNSRSEMNVSTLELGDSALYLCASSQGVTNTEAFFGQGTRLTVV.

This clonotype was seen repeatedly, ten times or more. The gene calls are TRBV6-2 or TRBV6-3 and TRBJ2-1; a weak D match, TRBD1 (6 bases). This CDR3 has 14 amino acids. The V gene's germline CDR1 is MNHEY and CDR2 SVGEGT. V lost 8 bases and J 1 base, leaving 12 bases between the germline ends. The CDR3 sequence is CASCEQGSYNEQFF. CDR3 DNA sequence: TGTGCCAGCTGCGAACAGGGATCCTACAATGAGCAGTTCTTC.

This clonotype came up many times. The chain combines TRBV13 with TRBJ2-5; D call uncertain. The V end was cut by 2 bases, the J end by 4 bases, with 14 bases between. Germline CDR1 PRHDT, CDR2 FYEKMQ (reference sequence). The CDR3 contains 15 residues. The CDR3 protein is CASSLSSGPIETQYF. CDR3 in DNA: TGTGCCAGCAGCTTATCGTCCGGACCTATAGAGACCCAGTACTTC.

This chain uses TRBV30 with TRBJ2-1; TRBD2 agrees at 8 bases. V trimming: 0 bases; J trimming: 10 bases; junction bases outside the gene matches: 5. Germline CDR1 reads GTSNPN; CDR2 reads SVGIG (reference sequence). The CDR3 is made up of 13 amino acids. In DNA form, the CDR3 reads TGTGCCTGGAGTGTCTCCCGCGGGGGGGAGCAGTTCTTC. Its translation is CAWSVSRGGEQFF. Filled out from reference TRBV30 and TRBJ2-1, the complete variable domain reads SQTIHQWPATLVQPVGSPLSLECTVEGTSNPNLYWYRQAAGRGLQLLFYSVGIGQISSEVPQNLSASRPQDRQFILSSKKLLLSDSGFYLCAWSVSRGGEQFFGPGTRLTVL.

The table lists this clonotype with a few counts. The rearrangement uses TRBV7-2 and TRBJ1-5; 7 bases are a match to TRBD1. The junction had 11 bases not matched to a gene; V was cut back by 2 bases and J by 7 bases. This CDR3 is built from 16 residues. Germline CDR1 is SGHTA and CDR2 is FQGNSA. Here the CDR3 reads CASSLSRQGPEQPQHF. As DNA, the CDR3 is TGTGCCAGCAGCTTATCCCGACAGGGTCCCGAGCAGCCCCAGCATTTT.

This clonotype was detected many times. The chain is built from TRBV20-1 and TRBJ2-5; weak D call: TRBD1 (6 bases). The CDR3 spans 14 residues. The V gene lost 5 bases and the J gene lost 2 bases, with 15 bases spanning the gap. CDR1 is DFQATT and CDR2 is SNEGSKA in the germline V gene (reference sequence). Here the CDR3 reads CSAPRQARQETQYF. The CDR3 DNA follows: TGCAGTGCTCCCCGACAGGCTCGGCAAGAGACCCAGTACTTC.

The chain uses TRBV20-1 and TRBJ1-6; D is uncertain. The CDR3 spans 15 residues. From germline, CDR1 is DFQATT and CDR2 SNEGSKA (reference sequence). Trimming removed 2 bases at V and 9 bases at J, with 17 bases between. Here the CDR3 DNA reads TGCAGTGCTAGAAGAGGGCCAGTGGGTTTTTCACCCCTCCACTTT. Its protein product is CSARRGPVGFSPLHF.

Many counts were recorded for this clonotype. CDR3 nucleotides: TGCAGTGCTAGAGTTGGGCGGGGGGCCTACAATGAGCAGTTCTTC. It is translated as CSARVGRGAYNEQFF. The rearrangement uses TRBV20-1 and TRBJ2-1; 8 nucleotides line up with TRBD2. With V trimmed by 1 base and J by 2 bases, 4 bases remained unmatched. Germline lookup yields CDR1 DFQATT and CDR2 SNEGSKA (reference sequence). The CDR3 covers 15 residues.

This clonotype showed up many times. The V call is TRBV28, the J call TRBJ2-1; D not certain. V lost 3 bases and J 2 bases, leaving 11 bases between the germline ends. Germline lookup yields CDR1 MDHEN and CDR2 SYDVKM. The CDR3 contains 15 residues. As DNA, the CDR3 is TGTGCCAGCAGTTTCAGGCTAAAGACCTACAATGAGCAGTTCTTC. Amino acid sequence: CASSFRLKTYNEQFF.

A few counts support this clonotype. The chain combines TRBV5-1 with TRBJ1-2, with unresolved D. Germline V gene data show CDR1 as SGHRS and CDR2 as YFSETQ. CDR3 length: 15 amino acids. V gave up 0 bases and J gave up 5 bases, with 14 bases separating them. In DNA, the CDR3 is TGCGCCAGCAGCTTGGGAGGCTCCGGGAATTATGGCTACACCTTC. It specifies CASSLGGSGNYGYTF.

A few counts support this clonotype. The chain carries TRBV2 and TRBJ2-3; D uncertain. The ends were cut back, 3 bases at V and 0 bases at J, with 10 bases in the middle. The CDR3 loop spans 15 amino acids. Germline V CDR1 and CDR2: SNHLY, FYNNEI. The CDR3 coding sequence is TGTGCCAGCAGTGAGGTAGGCGAGAGCACAGATACGCAGTATTTT. It translates to CASSEVGESTDTQYF.

This chain connects TRBV10-3 to TRBJ1-2; weak D call: TRBD1 (5 bases). V was clipped by 2 bases and J by 1 base, with 8 bases between them. This CDR3 comprises 14 residues. Germline CDR1 is ENHRY and CDR2 is SYGVKD. The CDR3 sequence: CAISERGSNYGYTF. In DNA, the CDR3 is TGTGCCATCAGTGAGCGGGGGAGTAACTATGGCTACACCTTC.

The sample holds a few counts of this clonotype. The chain is built from TRBV20-1 and TRBJ2-5; 7 bases fit TRBD1. Germline CDR1 DFQATT, CDR2 SNEGSKA (reference sequence). Unmatched junction bases numbered 9, after V lost 6 bases and J lost 5 bases. This CDR3 contains 13 residues. This CDR3 is CSAFGTAPETQYF. The CDR3 DNA reads TGCAGTGCCTTCGGGACAGCCCCTGAGACCCAGTACTTC.

This clonotype occurred many times. The CDR3 sequence: CASSRELVETQYF. CDR3 in DNA: TGTGCCAGCAGCAGGGAACTTGTAGAGACCCAGTACTTC. The genes are TRBV5-6 and TRBJ2-5; no definite D call. The V end was cut by 4 bases, the J end by 4 bases, with 11 bases between. The germline gives CDR1 SGHDT, CDR2 YYEEEE. The CDR3 spans 13 residues.

This clonotype showed up many times. The V and J genes are TRBV20-1 and TRBJ1-3; D not resolved. In germline, CDR1 is DFQATT, CDR2 SNEGSKA (reference sequence). The V end lost 0 bases, the J end lost 0 bases, and 12 bases lay between the germline ends. CDR3 length: 16 residues. CDR3 DNA: TGCAGTGCTAGAGACCCGCGGGGTGACTCTGGAAACACCATATATTTT. Translation: CSARDPRGDSGNTIYF.

This clonotype showed up many times. The V gene is TRBV27, the J gene TRBJ2-5; D uncertain. Trimming took 2 bases from V and 1 from J, leaving 5 bases between them. The CDR3 is 13 amino acids. Looked up from germline, CDR1 is MNHEY and CDR2 is SMNVEV (reference sequence). CDR3 sequence reads: CASSLGVQETQYF. As DNA, the CDR3 is TGTGCCAGCAGTTTAGGGGTCCAAGAGACCCAGTACTTC.